The 25 T cell receptor beta chains below were found in one sample sequenced in a study of shared clonotypes between healthy human individuals. Produced via immunoSEQ multiplex PCR; TCRdb's table is partial and in-frame only. The data show over 1.4 million clones, 96% seen once. The specimen was naive CD4+ T cells sorted from blood. Subset reported: CD45RA+ positively selected. These receptors were obtained from a man under 40 in good health.

This chain links TRBV5-4 with TRBJ2-5; 8 nucleotides align to TRBD1. The CDR3 loop spans 15 amino acids. V was clipped by 2 bases and J by 5 bases; unmatched bases: 8. Germline assignment: CDR1 SGHNT and CDR2 YYREEE (reference sequence). As DNA, the CDR3 is TGTGCCAGCAGCTTTCAGGGGGCGCCGGGGGAGACCCAGTACTTC. Its translation is CASSFQGAPGETQYF.

About this clone itself: This specimen includes other DNA sequences encoding the same CDR3. This chain uses TRBV5-1 with TRBJ2-2; D gene unclear. The CDR3 is made up of 15 amino acids. Germline CDR1 reads SGHRS; CDR2 reads YFSETQ. V shed 0 bases and J shed 2 bases, with 8 bases lying between them. This chain's CDR3 is CASSLAGRNTGELFF. Here the CDR3 DNA reads TGCGCCAGCAGCTTGGCGGGTCGAAACACCGGGGAGCTGTTTTTT.

The rearrangement joins TRBV18 to TRBJ1-3; no clear D gene. Trimming shortened V by 3 bases and J by 2 bases, and 8 bases separated the two germline ends. The CDR3 is 14 residues long. Germline V gives CDR1 KGHSH, CDR2 LQKENI. CDR3 in amino acids: CASSPDRAGNTIYF. The CDR3 coding sequence is TGTGCCAGCTCACCTGACCGGGCTGGAAACACCATATATTTT.

CDR3 in DNA: TGTGCCAGCAGTTTTGACGGGAGCCGCACAGATACGCAGTATTTT. Translated: CASSFDGSRTDTQYF. The V gene is TRBV27, the J gene TRBJ2-3; a possible D gene is TRBD2 (6 bases). Germline CDR1 and CDR2: MNHEY and SMNVEV (reference sequence). This CDR3 has 15 residues. The V end was cut by 3 bases, the J end by 1 base, with 11 bases between.

The V call is TRBV7-3, the J call TRBJ2-5; tentatively, D is TRBD1 (5 bases). The CDR3 runs to 14 residues. V gave up 2 bases and J gave up 5 bases, with 12 bases separating them. Germline V lookup: CDR1 SGHTA, CDR2 FQGTGA. The CDR3 sequence: CASSLWPGLETQYF. The CDR3 nucleotides read TGTGCCAGCAGCTTATGGCCAGGGTTGGAGACCCAGTACTTC. Full variable domain (remainder filled in from reference TRBV7-3 and TRBJ2-5): GAGVSQTPSNKVTEKGKYVELRCDPISGHTALYWYRQSLGQGPEFLIYFQGTGAADDSGLPNDRFFAVRPEGSVSTLKIQRTERGDSAVYLCASSLWPGLETQYFGPGTRLLVL.

V is TRBV6-5 and J is TRBJ2-7, with D perhaps matching TRBD1 (5 bases). V lost 5 bases and J 5 bases, leaving 16 bases between the germline ends. The CDR3 spans 14 residues. The V gene's germline CDR1 is MNHEY and CDR2 SVGAGI. In nucleotides, the CDR3 is TGTGCCAGCAGTCGCAGGGTTCCACTTCACGAGCAGTACTTC. Residues: CASSRRVPLHEQYF.

The rearrangement joins TRBV18 to TRBJ2-7, with D uncertain. CDR1 is KGHSH and CDR2 is LQKENI in the germline V gene. V was clipped by 3 bases and J by 7 bases, with 13 bases between them. The CDR3 sequence is 13 residues long. For the CDR3, the DNA is TGTGCCAGCTCACCCGGCGGAGCAGAAGAGCAGTACTTC. This codes for CASSPGGAEEQYF.

This clone has a single count. The CDR3 is CASSPFKLAGVTGELFF. CDR3 in DNA: TGTGCCAGCAGCCCTTTTAAACTAGCGGGAGTCACCGGGGAGCTGTTTTTT. The rearrangement links TRBV7-9 to TRBJ2-2; TRBD2 matches at 11 bases. Per the germline V gene, CDR1 is SEHNR and CDR2 is FQNEAQ (reference sequence). The ends lost 5 bases at V and 4 bases at J; junction bases unmatched: 9. The CDR3 consists of 17 residues.

The chain couples TRBV18 to TRBJ2-5; possible D gene TRBD1, 6 bases. The CDR3 has 14 amino acids. The germline CDR1 and CDR2 sequences are KGHSH and LQKENI. Trimming left V 3 bases short and J 9 bases short, with 17 bases between. CDR3 in amino acids: CASSPGDRRLAQYF. In DNA form, the CDR3 reads TGTGCCAGCTCACCCGGAGACAGGAGATTGGCCCAGTACTTC.

Worth noting for this clone: This sample includes further DNA sequences coding for the same CDR3. This chain joins TRBV28 and TRBJ1-5, with D unclear. The germline V and J ends were trimmed by 2 bases and 0 bases, with 5 bases remaining between them. This CDR3 has 14 residues. The germline V gene has CDR1 MDHEN and CDR2 SYDVKM. The CDR3 sequence: CASSLRDSNQPQHF. The CDR3 DNA reads TGTGCCAGCAGTTTAAGAGATAGCAATCAGCCCCAGCATTTT.

This chain uses TRBV4-1 with TRBJ1-4; D is unresolved. The CDR3 loop spans 14 amino acids. Trimming shortened V by 0 bases and J by 14 bases, and 16 bases separated the two germline ends. The V gene's germline CDR1 is MGHRA and CDR2 YSYEKL. The CDR3 loop is CASSQDPGLEKLFF. The CDR3 DNA reads as TGCGCCAGCAGCCAAGATCCCGGATTGGAGAAGCTGTTTTTT.

V usage is TRBV7-7 and J usage is TRBJ2-1; 9 bases line up with TRBD2. This CDR3 spans 16 amino acids. The J segment lost 3 bases and the V segment lost 5 bases, leaving 8 bases of the junction unmatched. Germline V gene lookup returns CDR1 SSHAT and CDR2 FNYEAQ (reference sequence). The CDR3 sequence is CASSLRLAVDYNEQFF. The DNA for the CDR3 is TGTGCCAGCAGCCTCCGACTAGCGGTAGACTACAATGAGCAGTTCTTC. Full variable domain (remainder filled in from reference TRBV7-7 and TRBJ2-1): GAGVSQSPRYKVTKRGQDVTLRCDPISSHATLYWYQQALGQGPEFLTYFNYEAQPDKSGLPSDRFSAERPEGSISTLTIQRTEQRDSAMYRCASSLRLAVDYNEQFFGPGTRLTVL.

This chain connects TRBV7-9 to TRBJ1-2; D might be TRBD1 (5 bases). Trimming removed 2 bases from V and 3 bases from J, with 13 bases in between. CDR3 length: 15 residues. Germline lookup yields CDR1 SEHNR and CDR2 FQNEAQ (reference sequence). This CDR3 reads CASSLPRGRDYGYTF. The CDR3 DNA follows: TGTGCCAGCAGCTTACCCCGGGGGAGGGACTATGGCTACACCTTC.

The rearrangement uses TRBV7-9 and TRBJ1-4; D gene unclear. V was cut by 4 bases and J by 0 bases, with 12 bases left in between. The CDR3 extends over 16 amino acids. Germline values: CDR1 SEHNR, CDR2 FQNEAQ (reference sequence). The CDR3, as DNA: TGTGCCAGCAGCTATACAGCGGATGCAACTAATGAAAAACTGTTTTTT. Translating it yields CASSYTADATNEKLFF. Drawing the rest from reference TRBV7-9 and TRBJ1-4, the complete variable domain is DTGVSQNPRHKITKRGQNVTFRCDPISEHNRLYWYRQTLGQGPEFLTYFQNEAQLEKSRLLSDRFSAERPKGSFSTLEIQRTEQGDSAMYLCASSYTADATNEKLFFGSGTQLSVL.

The chain couples TRBV6-1 to TRBJ2-5; D remains unclear. V lost 5 bases to trimming and J lost 1 base, with 14 bases between them. This CDR3 contains 15 residues. Germline CDR1 MNHNS, CDR2 SASEGT. CDR3 sequence reads: CASSPVMVRQETQYF. CDR3 nucleotides: TGTGCCAGCAGTCCCGTGATGGTCCGCCAAGAGACCCAGTACTTC.

This clone was recorded once. The V and J genes are TRBV28 and TRBJ1-1; 8 nucleotides agree with TRBD1. Germline loops: CDR1 MDHEN, CDR2 SYDVKM. The V and J ends lost 1 base and 5 bases, in that order; junction bases with no gene match: 6. The CDR3 consists of 15 residues. The CDR3 sequence is CASSLYGQGGTEAFF. CDR3 nucleotides: TGTGCCAGCAGTTTATACGGACAGGGCGGAACTGAAGCTTTCTTT.

The CDR3 DNA sequence: TGTGCCAGTAGTATACGTGGGATCTACAATGAGCAGTTCTTC. Its translation is CASSIRGIYNEQFF. The V and J genes are TRBV19 and TRBJ2-1; D unclear. The CDR3 runs to 14 residues. Looked up from germline, CDR1 is LNHDA and CDR2 is SQIVND (reference sequence). V lost 2 bases and J lost 3, with 8 bases in between.

The chain couples TRBV30 to TRBJ1-3; tentatively, D is TRBD1 (5 bases). V lost 2 bases and J lost 4, with 9 bases in between. Germline CDR1 GTSNPN, CDR2 SVGIG (reference sequence). This CDR3 is built from 13 residues. The CDR3 is CAWSRGGGNTIYF. In nucleotides, the CDR3 is TGTGCCTGGAGTAGGGGTGGAGGAAACACCATATATTTT. Drawing the rest from reference TRBV30 and TRBJ1-3, the complete variable domain is SQTIHQWPATLVQPVGSPLSLECTVEGTSNPNLYWYRQAAGRGLQLLFYSVGIGQISSEVPQNLSASRPQDRQFILSSKKLLLSDSGFYLCAWSRGGGNTIYFGEGSWLTVV.

V gene TRBV5-4 combines with J gene TRBJ2-6; 13 nucleotides line up with TRBD2. The CDR3 spans 18 residues. Trimming cost V 5 bases and J 2 bases; bases outside gene matches: 7. CDR1 SGHNT and CDR2 YYREEE come from the germline V gene (reference sequence). This CDR3 reads CASSRGLAGDPGANVLTF. CDR3 nucleotide sequence: TGTGCCAGCAGTCGTGGACTAGCGGGAGATCCTGGGGCCAACGTCCTGACTTTC.

The chain is built from TRBV6-4 and TRBJ2-2, with no clear D. CDR3 size: 12 residues. Trimming shortened V by 2 bases and J by 5 bases, and 3 bases separated the two germline ends. Germline lookup yields CDR1 MRHNA and CDR2 SNTAGT. The CDR3, as DNA: TGTGCCAGCAGTGACAGAACCGGGGAGCTGTTTTTT. It specifies CASSDRTGELFF.

This chain uses TRBV10-3 with TRBJ2-5; no clear D. CDR3 length: 14 residues. The germline CDR1 and CDR2 sequences are ENHRY and SYGVKD. CDR3 nucleotide sequence: TGTGCTACCAGCGTTGTACAGACCGGGGAGACCCAGTACTTC. This sequence encodes CATSVVQTGETQYF.

The chain recombines TRBV5-6 with TRBJ2-7, with no clear D. Germline values: CDR1 SGHDT, CDR2 YYEEEE. Trimming removed 4 bases from V and 6 bases from J, with 11 bases in between. The CDR3 contains 12 residues. CDR3 residues: CASSRLVAEQYF. CDR3 nucleotide sequence: TGTGCCAGCAGCAGGCTAGTTGCCGAGCAGTACTTC.

The chain uses TRBV6-6 and TRBJ1-5; tentative D call: TRBD1 (6 bases). Trimming took 6 bases from V and 4 from J, leaving 13 bases between them. The CDR3 runs 14 residues. Germline V gene data show CDR1 as MNHNY and CDR2 as SVGAGI (reference sequence). CDR3 in amino acids: CASRTQGINQPQHF. The CDR3 region has the DNA TGTGCCAGCAGAACACAGGGAATAAATCAGCCCCAGCATTTT.

This chain connects TRBV5-6 to TRBJ2-5; TRBD1 agrees at 7 bases. This CDR3 is 14 amino acids long. The trim removed 6 bases at V and 5 bases at J, leaving 10 bases unmatched. Germline loops: CDR1 SGHDT, CDR2 YYEEEE. The CDR3 DNA reads as TGTGCCAGCACCCTCCCCGGGACAGAGGAGACCCAGTACTTC. As protein: CASTLPGTEETQYF.

This sequence joins TRBV10-3 and TRBJ2-7; 9 nucleotides line up with TRBD1. This CDR3 is built from 13 residues. Germline V gives CDR1 ENHRY, CDR2 SYGVKD. V was clipped by 7 bases and J by 6 bases; unmatched bases: 7. CDR3 bases: TGTGCCATCAACGGACAGGGGATCTCCGAGCAGTACTTC. Its translation: CAINGQGISEQYF.